The 11 T cell receptor beta chains given below trace back to one sample, sequenced in a study of T cell responses to AZD1222 COVID-19 vaccine. The table came from immunoSEQ multiplex PCR; TCRdb's copy has only in-frame clones and leaves some out. The profile shows about 76,000 clones, roughly 84% of them singletons. Sample: peripheral blood, taken on day 0 of AZD1222 vaccination. The receptors shown here come from an adult in good health.

This chain connects TRBV29-1 to TRBJ1-2, with 7 positions matching TRBD1. Germline V gene sequence: CDR1 SQVTM, CDR2 ANQGSEA. This CDR3 contains 14 residues. Germline trimming cut 8 bases from V and 5 bases from J; bases unmatched to any gene: 14. The CDR3, as DNA: TGCAGCCCCCGAGCAGGGGGGGCAGGGTATGGCTACACCTTC. This gives the protein CSPRAGGAGYGYTF.

The rearrangement uses TRBV24-1 and TRBJ2-5; unclear D gene. The germline gives CDR1 KGHDR, CDR2 SFDVKD. Trimming pared 3 bases from V and 0 bases from J, leaving 10 bases between. The CDR3 contains 15 residues. The DNA for the CDR3 is TGTGCCACCAGTGATAGTACAGCGTACCAAGAGACCCAGTACTTC. It codes for CATSDSTAYQETQYF.

The chain has TRBV15 and TRBJ1-5; D gene unclear. V was clipped by 4 bases and J by 7 bases, with 14 bases between them. The CDR3 is 14 amino acids. Germline V CDR1 and CDR2: LNHNV, YYDKDF (reference sequence). CDR3 bases: TGTGCCACCAGCACCGCGAAAGGGTGGCAGCCCCAGCATTTT. This encodes CATSTAKGWQPQHF.

The V and J genes are TRBV10-3 and TRBJ2-1; the D gene is possibly TRBD1 (6 bases). The germline CDR1 and CDR2 sequences are ENHRY and SYGVKD. V lost 2 bases to trimming and J lost 9 bases, with 14 bases between them. The CDR3 is 14 amino acids. The CDR3: CAISESTGSGEQFF. CDR3 coding DNA: TGTGCCATCAGTGAGAGTACAGGGAGTGGTGAGCAGTTCTTC.

This clone was recorded only once. The V and J genes are TRBV7-9 and TRBJ2-3; D perhaps matches TRBD2 (6 bases). V lost 1 base to trimming and J lost 1 base, with 9 bases between them. Germline V CDR1 and CDR2: SEHNR, FQNEAQ (reference sequence). The CDR3 is 15 residues long. The CDR3 nucleotides read TGTGCCAGCAGCTTAGGGGGGACTGGCACAGATACGCAGTATTTT. Residues: CASSLGGTGTDTQYF.

DNA for the CDR3: TGTGCCAGCAGCATTACAGGGGCAAGTGGCTACACCTTC. Translating it yields CASSITGASGYTF. The chain combines TRBV3-1 (or the pseudogene TRBV3-2) with TRBJ1-2; TRBD1 aligns across 7 bases. This CDR3 is 13 amino acids long. Trimming at V came to 5 bases and at J to 7 bases, leaving 7 bases not matched to a gene. Germline V gene sequence: CDR1 LGHDT, CDR2 YNNKEL (reference sequence).

The V gene is TRBV7-9, the J gene TRBJ1-3; D is ambiguous. This CDR3 is 15 amino acids long. Trimming left V 1 base short and J 2 bases short, with 9 bases between. Germline assignment: CDR1 SEHNR and CDR2 FQNEAQ (reference sequence). For the CDR3, the DNA is TGTGCCAGCAGCTTAGATTCCGGGGCTGGAAACACCATATATTTT. Translated: CASSLDSGAGNTIYF.

The rearrangement uses TRBV9 and TRBJ2-3; TRBD1 matches at 7 bases. Germline V gene lookup returns CDR1 SGDLS and CDR2 YYNGEE. The ends lost 4 bases at V and 0 bases at J; junction bases unmatched: 11. The length of the CDR3 is 17 residues. This chain's CDR3 is CASSKGQSTASTDTQYF. The DNA of the CDR3 is TGTGCCAGCAGCAAGGGACAGTCCACGGCTAGCACAGATACGCAGTATTTT.

The chain links TRBV5-1 to TRBJ2-5, with 15 bases that match TRBD2. The CDR3 has 16 amino acids. CDR1 and CDR2 (germline): SGHRS, YFSETQ. The ends lost 5 bases at V and 7 bases at J; junction bases unmatched: 9. The CDR3 sequence: CASSLTPGLAGGTQYF. DNA for the CDR3: TGCGCCAGCAGTCTAACCCCGGGACTAGCGGGGGGGACCCAGTACTTC.

This chain joins TRBV6-6 and TRBJ1-2; D possibly corresponds to TRBD1 (5 bases). This CDR3 has 13 amino acids. V was shortened by 2 bases and J by 8 bases, with 12 bases between the two germline ends. Germline V CDR1 and CDR2: MNHNY, SVGAGI (reference sequence). CDR3 DNA sequence: TGTGCCAGCAGTTACGGGGCAGGGAAGGGCTACACCTTC. Protein product: CASSYGAGKGYTF.

The rearrangement joins TRBV10-3 to TRBJ2-7; possible D gene TRBD1, 6 bases. The CDR3 contains 12 residues. V lost 5 bases and J 6 bases, leaving 11 bases between the germline ends. Germline CDR1 and CDR2: ENHRY and SYGVKD. For the CDR3, the DNA is TGTGCCATCAGTAAACAGGGTTCCGAGCAGTACTTC. Amino acid sequence: CAISKQGSEQYF.